This TCR beta chain came from a study of blood T cell repertoires in COVID-19. As for the study in general: Collection of acute and convalescent COVID-19 samples took place in the United States, Italy and Spain. In each case, the material was cDNA or gDNA derived from T cells, B-cell-depleted T cells, or PBMCs.

J lost 2 bases, V lost 4 bases, and 4 bases had no gene match. Germline V gene lookup returns CDR1 SGDLS and CDR2 YYNGEE. The CDR3 extends over 15 amino acids. Per the study methods: Reference gene primer amplification gave nucleated cell count estimates. Profiling relied on immunoSEQ multiplex PCR, and the TCRdb table lists in-frame clones only, not all of them. V and J calls and clone size are given by that table; D and trimming were obtained from the DNA. The sample consists of tens of thousands of clones, roughly nine tenths of them appearing once. Sequencing used peripheral blood. The receptor was isolated from a human donor with active COVID-19. The donor label of this sample is uncertain. This rearrangement joins TRBV9 to TRBJ2-7, with 12 bases fitting TRBD2. CDR3 sequence (DNA): TGTGCCAGCAGCTTCTCTAGCGGGGGGGCCTACGAGCAGTACTTC. Residues: CASSFSSGGAYEQYF.